What follows is one T cell receptor (beta chain) and its context. The antigen is not known. These data originate in a study of T cells after yellow fever vaccination. The TCR cDNA carried a universal primer site and UMIs from 5'RACE template switching. MiXCR, run by TCRdb on the 5' RACE reads, gives a single entry per CDR3 protein. Among 250,000 to 350,000 distinct CDR3 sequences listed, about 6.9% were seen once. Study-wide results and limits: Highly abundant clonotypes carried over from the bulk population could end up in FACS-sorted repertoires as contaminants. Some clonotypes, a small share, were shared between CD4 and CD8 compartments.

The CDR3 has 14 residues. V shed 6 bases and J shed 6 bases, with 15 bases lying between them. The sample here was PBMCs, taken approximately 40 days after the first yellow fever vaccination. The V call is TRBV12-3 or TRBV12-4, the J call TRBJ1-5; D not resolved. The source of this sequence is a man younger than 35 who received the YFV17D yellow fever vaccine. CDR3 bases: TGTGCCAGCAGGGCCCCTGAGGATGGTCAGCCCCAGCATTTT. Its translation: CASRAPEDGQPQHF.